The clone carrying this T cell receptor beta chain has just a few counts. The data were obtained in a study of T-cell reconstitution after alpha-beta-depleted transplantation in children. Germline V gives CDR1 SGHDT, CDR2 YYEEEE. The germline V and J ends were trimmed by 4 bases and 0 bases, with 16 bases remaining between them. This CDR3 is built from 16 residues. Using unique molecular identifiers, the investigators prepared the TCRbeta library. TCRdb used MiXCR to reprocess the PCR reads, holding one entry per CDR3 protein. This repertoire shows 450,000 to 550,000 distinct CDR3 sequences, over 9.5% found once; its top ten account for 14%.

The source material was PBMCs, mostly from graft donor cells, sampled 180 days after TCRalphabeta/CD19-depleted stem cell transplant. V gene TRBV5-6 combines with J gene TRBJ1-1; D is unresolved. The TCR was taken from a female patient between 2 and 15 years old who had a stem cell transplant for aplastic anemia, so the T cells may come from the graft donor. As DNA, the CDR3 is TGTGCCAGCAGCCTAAGCCAAATTTTCTTGAACACTGAAGCTTTCTTT. Protein sequence: CASSLSQIFLNTEAFF.